The 26 T cell receptor beta chains listed next were all sequenced from one sample in a study of response to subunit inactivated influenza vaccine. TCRdb re-called the RT-PCR reads with MiXCR, one entry per CDR3 protein. The repertoire consists of some 500,000 distinct CDR3 sequences, with 10% to 15% occurring once and the leading ten covering roughly 13%. This specimen consisted of PBMCs from blood, obtained roughly 6 weeks after vaccination. All receptors derive from a man over 45 who received an inactivated influenza vaccine.

This clonotype was seen more than once but under ten times. This chain joins TRBV3-1 and TRBJ2-7; D uncertain. V lost 0 bases and J 5 bases, leaving 8 bases between the germline ends. This CDR3 contains 13 residues. The V gene's germline CDR1 is LGHDT and CDR2 YNNKEL (reference sequence). The CDR3 sequence: CASSQDFRDEQYF. DNA for the CDR3: TGTGCCAGCAGCCAAGACTTTCGGGACGAGCAGTACTTC.

This clonotype was counted only a few times. The chain links TRBV6-1 to TRBJ2-2; tentatively, D is TRBD1 or TRBD2 (5 bases each). The V gene's germline CDR1 is MNHNS and CDR2 SASEGT. This CDR3 region has 15 residues. With 6 bases removed from V and 4 bases from J, the gap between germline ends came to 15 bases. The CDR3 nucleotides are TGTGCCAGCAGCCGAGGGACCACAGGCACCGGGGAGCTGTTTTTT. Its translation: CASSRGTTGTGELFF.

This clonotype was seen a handful of times. This rearrangement joins TRBV12-3 or TRBV12-4 to TRBJ2-3; D is uncertain. The CDR3 has 14 residues. V lost 4 bases and J 7 bases, leaving 15 bases between the germline ends. The CDR3 sequence: CASSSLRRVNTQYF. CDR3 DNA: TGTGCCAGCAGTTCTCTCCGCCGAGTTAATACGCAGTATTTT.

At least ten counts were recorded for this clonotype. V and J are TRBV20-1 and TRBJ2-7; 9 bases line up with TRBD2. The J segment lost 0 bases and the V segment lost 6 bases, leaving 6 bases of the junction unmatched. The CDR3 has 14 amino acids. Per the germline V gene, CDR1 is DFQATT and CDR2 is SNEGSKA (reference sequence). The CDR3 spells CSANSGGFSYEQYF. As DNA, the CDR3 is TGCAGTGCCAATAGCGGGGGATTCTCCTACGAGCAGTACTTC.

The V gene is TRBV12-3 or TRBV12-4, the J gene TRBJ1-2; D gene unclear. The CDR3 loop spans 12 amino acids. V was shortened by 5 bases and J by 5 bases, with 9 bases between the two germline ends. CDR3 sequence reads: CASSTARYGYTF. The DNA of the CDR3 is TGTGCCAGCAGTACCGCCCGTTATGGCTACACCTTC.

This clonotype was seen repeatedly, ten times or more. V gene TRBV15 combines with J gene TRBJ2-1, with 11 positions matching TRBD2. Germline trimming cut 0 bases from V and 7 bases from J; bases unmatched to any gene: 5. Germline V gene sequence: CDR1 LNHNV, CDR2 YYDKDF (reference sequence). The CDR3 is made up of 16 amino acids. The CDR3 reads CATSRDLASGRNEQFF. The CDR3 bases are TGTGCCACCAGCAGAGATCTGGCTAGCGGGAGGAATGAGCAGTTCTTC.

This rearrangement joins TRBV12-3 or TRBV12-4 to TRBJ2-7, with 9 bases identical to TRBD2. The CDR3 is 14 amino acids. V lost 2 bases and J lost 7; bases outside the gene matches: 6. The CDR3 DNA sequence: TGTGCCAGCAGTTTACTGGCGGGAGGGGGGGAGCAGTACTTC. Translating gives CASSLLAGGGEQYF.

The CDR3: CASSLGGLGNLNEQYF. CDR3 DNA sequence: TGTGCCAGCAGCTTGGGGGGGTTGGGGAATCTGAACGAGCAGTACTTC. This chain uses TRBV7-6 with TRBJ2-7, with 7 positions matching TRBD2. This CDR3 contains 16 residues. CDR1 is SGHVS and CDR2 is FNYEAQ in the germline V gene. V gave up 3 bases and J gave up 5 bases; unmatched junction bases: 13.

This clonotype was detected a few times. V and J are TRBV30 and TRBJ2-7; TRBD1 aligns across 9 bases. Germline CDR1 GTSNPN, CDR2 SVGIG (reference sequence). This CDR3 has 13 amino acids. After removal of 0 bases from V and 6 bases from J, the junction contained 3 bases not matched to a gene. In nucleotides, the CDR3 is TGTGCCTGGAGTGTACAGGGGGCTAGCGAGCAGTACTTC. This translates into CAWSVQGASEQYF.

The genes are TRBV6-1 and TRBJ1-2, with TRBD1 as a possible D gene (6 bases). Germline CDR1 reads MNHNS; CDR2 reads SASEGT. The CDR3 is made up of 13 amino acids. V was clipped by 4 bases and J by 6 bases, with 12 bases between them. CDR3 nucleotides: TGTGCCAGCAGTGCCGGGACATTTGATGGCTACACCTTC. Amino acid sequence: CASSAGTFDGYTF.

Written as DNA, the CDR3 is TGTGCCAGCAGCTTAATTAACAGGGCCTACGAGCAGTACTTC. It specifies CASSLINRAYEQYF. The chain links TRBV7-2 to TRBJ2-7, with D possibly matching TRBD1 (6 bases). The V gene lost 2 bases and the J gene lost 2 bases, with 10 bases spanning the gap. Per the germline V gene, CDR1 is SGHTA and CDR2 is FQGNSA. The CDR3 totals 14 residues.

The rearrangement joins TRBV2 to TRBJ2-1; D might be TRBD1 (6 bases). The CDR3 is 14 amino acids. V lost 11 bases, J lost 4 bases, and 18 bases lay in between. CDR1 is SNHLY and CDR2 is FYNNEI in the germline V gene. The DNA of the CDR3 is TGTGCCGGGGGCCGGGGAGTAGGGTACAATGAGCAGTTCTTC. Residues: CAGGRGVGYNEQFF.

V gene TRBV23-1 combines with J gene TRBJ2-1; D call uncertain. TRBV23-1 has ORF status, its function being uncertain. The CDR3 contains 8 residues. V gave up 3 bases and J gave up 13 bases, with 1 base separating them. CDR3 nucleotide sequence: TGCGCCAGCAGTCACCAGTTCTTC. Encoded protein: CASSHQFF.

This clonotype was counted a few times. The V gene is TRBV10-3, the J gene TRBJ2-1, with D perhaps assigned TRBD1 or TRBD2 (5 bases each). The CDR3 covers 16 residues. Trimming took 3 bases from V and 3 from J, leaving 15 bases between them. Germline V gene sequence: CDR1 ENHRY, CDR2 SYGVKD. CDR3 amino acids: CAISDRAGEVYNEQFF. CDR3 sequence (DNA): TGTGCCATCAGTGACAGGGCGGGTGAAGTCTACAATGAGCAGTTCTTC.

The rearrangement uses TRBV20-1 and TRBJ1-4; 9 positions match TRBD1. Germline CDR1 is DFQATT and CDR2 is SNEGSKA (reference sequence). The CDR3 is made up of 12 amino acids. CDR3 sequence: CRGQGSGEKLFF. For the CDR3, the DNA is TGCAGGGGACAGGGAAGTGGTGAAAAACTGTTTTTT.

This clonotype has just a few counts. The V and J genes are TRBV20-1 and TRBJ2-5; TRBD1 might be the D (6 bases). Germline V gene data show CDR1 as DFQATT and CDR2 as SNEGSKA (reference sequence). V shed 3 bases and J shed 3 bases, with 11 bases lying between them. CDR3 length: 13 amino acids. The chain's CDR3 is CSASRTVKETQYF. Here the CDR3 DNA reads TGCAGTGCTAGCCGGACAGTTAAAGAGACCCAGTACTTC.

This clonotype has only a few counts. The rearrangement joins TRBV3-1 to TRBJ2-5; tentative D call: TRBD2 (6 bases). CDR1 is LGHDT, CDR2 YNNKEL, per germline (reference sequence). The CDR3 extends over 13 amino acids. V lost 1 base to trimming and J lost 5 bases, with 8 bases between them. The CDR3 DNA reads TGTGCCAGCAGCCAAGGGAGGGCGGAGACCCAGTACTTC. Translated, it gives CASSQGRAETQYF.

The chain carries TRBV28 and TRBJ1-2; D call uncertain. Germline V gene sequence: CDR1 MDHEN, CDR2 SYDVKM. The CDR3 extends over 15 amino acids. The V end was cut by 2 bases, the J end by 4 bases, with 14 bases between. The CDR3 region is CASSLAPAATYGYTF. The CDR3 coding sequence is TGTGCCAGCAGTTTAGCGCCCGCCGCGACCTATGGCTACACCTTC.

The rearrangement uses TRBV5-5 and TRBJ2-3, with a possible D match to TRBD2 (6 bases). The germline gives CDR1 SGHKS, CDR2 YYEKEE (reference sequence). Trimming removed 1 base from V and 5 bases from J, with 20 bases in between. This CDR3 contains 17 residues. The CDR3 DNA follows: TGTGCCAGCAGCTTGCTTGCGGGAAGGCAGGTTGGAGATACGCAGTATTTT. This sequence encodes CASSLLAGRQVGDTQYF.

In this sample, this clonotype turned up many times. The chain combines TRBV19 with TRBJ2-2; D not certain. The CDR3 spans 13 residues. Germline V gene sequence: CDR1 LNHDA, CDR2 SQIVND (reference sequence). V shed 2 bases and J shed 0 bases, with 1 base lying between them. The CDR3 DNA sequence: TGTGCCAGTAGTATAACGAACACCGGGGAGCTGTTTTTT. It is translated as CASSITNTGELFF.

This clonotype was detected many times. The chain uses TRBV5-1 and TRBJ2-1; 10 positions agree with TRBD1. The CDR3 sequence is 16 residues long. V lost 1 base and J lost 5; bases outside the gene matches: 6. Germline assignment: CDR1 SGHRS and CDR2 YFSETQ. In DNA form, the CDR3 reads TGCGCCAGCAGCTTGACCGGGACAGGGGCTAACAATGAGCAGTTCTTC. It is translated as CASSLTGTGANNEQFF.

A few counts support this clonotype. The V call is TRBV5-1, the J call TRBJ2-7; TRBD1 matches at 9 bases. Germline CDR1 SGHRS, CDR2 YFSETQ. The CDR3 length is 14 residues. V lost 4 bases, J lost 2 bases, and 4 bases stayed unmatched. CDR3 in amino acids: CASSTTGGPYEQYF. In DNA form, the CDR3 reads TGCGCCAGCAGCACGACAGGGGGGCCCTACGAGCAGTACTTC.

The chain has TRBV12-3 or TRBV12-4 and TRBJ2-7; D is unclear. This CDR3 is built from 16 residues. V dropped 3 bases and J dropped 0 bases, with 15 bases sitting between them. The DNA of the CDR3 is TGTGCCAGCAGTTTTATCGCCGGACGGCCCTCCTACGAGCAGTACTTC. It encodes CASSFIAGRPSYEQYF.

This clonotype has only a few counts. V usage is TRBV7-8 and J usage is TRBJ2-7; 9 nucleotides agree with TRBD2. With 7 bases clipped from V and 4 bases from J, the junction kept 11 bases outside the gene matches. The CDR3 runs to 15 residues. CDR1 is SGHVS, CDR2 FQNEAQ, per germline. The CDR3 bases are TGTGCCAGCATCCCTGGGACTAGCTTTTCTTACGAGCAGTACTTC. It is translated as CASIPGTSFSYEQYF.

This clonotype was seen at least ten times. The rearrangement links TRBV12-3 or TRBV12-4 to TRBJ2-3, with a tentative D call TRBD2 (6 bases). V lost 2 bases and J lost 2, with 11 bases in between. CDR3 length equals 15 residues. Here the CDR3 reads CASSLRGANTDTQYF. In DNA form, the CDR3 reads TGTGCCAGCAGTTTACGCGGGGCGAACACAGATACGCAGTATTTT.

CDR3: CASSPPRGWDNEQFF. CDR3 nucleotides: TGTGCCAGCTCACCACCGAGGGGGTGGGACAATGAGCAGTTCTTC. The gene calls are TRBV18 and TRBJ2-1; D may be TRBD1 (6 bases). Trimming removed 0 bases from V and 5 bases from J, with 11 bases in between. In germline, CDR1 is KGHSH, CDR2 LQKENI. The CDR3 is 15 residues long.